The rows below give T cell receptor beta chains drawn from one sample of a study of T-cell memory formation after mild COVID-19. TCRdb processed the 5' RACE reads anew with MiXCR; each CDR3 protein has one entry. Of a few hundred thousand distinct CDR3 sequences listed, 15% to 20% were seen once; the top ten hold 22%. Material for sequencing was PBMCs or a T cell subset sorted from them (not recorded which). The source is a man younger than 30 who had mild COVID-19 (a few samples of this study predate the infection). Cell type and time point are not known. CDR3s include the opening cysteine and the closing phenylalanine or tryptophan. The order of the fields is J gene, V gene, CDR3 protein.

TRBJ1-6	TRBV12-3/TRBV12-4	CASSLRTGTNSPLHF
TRBJ1-5	TRBV19	CASSIARARVNQPQHF
TRBJ1-1	TRBV13	CASSFRGEGFNTEALF
TRBJ2-6	TRBV4-1	CASSQGGGVPSGANVLTF
TRBJ2-2	TRBV6-6	CASSYSRGKELFF
TRBJ1-1	TRBV7-9	CASSFDGNTEAFF
TRBJ2-1	TRBV12-3/TRBV12-4	CASRSGTDKVQFF
TRBJ2-3	TRBV7-3	CASSLHALGGQDTQYF
TRBJ2-1	TRBV2	CASTEGNEQFF
TRBJ2-2	TRBV12-3/TRBV12-4	CASGDPGHRNTGELFF
TRBJ1-2	TRBV12-3/TRBV12-4	CASSGTGHGYTF
TRBJ2-6	TRBV29-1	CSVSEGVIGANVLTF
TRBJ1-4	TRBV7-9	CASSRGQGGINEKLFF
TRBJ1-2	TRBV18	CASSLNTANYGYTF
TRBJ2-3	TRBV4-2	CASSQVPPGDLTDTQYF
TRBJ1-2	TRBV5-1	CASSPGQGWYGYTF
TRBJ2-5	TRBV6-2/TRBV6-3	CASRERWETQYF
TRBJ1-1	TRBV7-2	CASSLVVQGAFF
TRBJ2-2	TRBV20-1	CSAPKKRGAGELFF
TRBJ2-3	TRBV19	CASSDRGTTDTQYF
TRBJ2-5	TRBV4-3	CASSQDSRSQETQYF
TRBJ2-7	TRBV7-2	CASSFLAGDSYEQYF
TRBJ1-2	TRBV7-2	CASSSSNYGYTF
TRBJ1-6	TRBV4-1	CASSQEGQVSPLHF
TRBJ1-1	TRBV4-1	CASSQEGSRTNTEAFF
TRBJ1-5	TRBV27	CASSHRADREDQPQHF
TRBJ2-7	TRBV2	CASSEGQGWNEQYF
TRBJ1-6	TRBV6-5	CASSSDREDSPLHF
TRBJ1-5	TRBV3-1	CASSQDNTGGLYSNQPQHF
TRBJ1-5	TRBV6-1	CASLDRLNQPQHF
TRBJ2-3	TRBV5-5	CASSLISPRPLTQYF
TRBJ1-2	TRBV6-5	CASSDNNYGYTF
TRBJ2-7	TRBV20-1	CSAQTSGGGEQYF
TRBJ1-1	TRBV5-1	CASSLDWTGNAGSTEAFF
TRBJ2-5	TRBV14	CASSQEVVRETQYF
TRBJ2-7	TRBV5-1	CASSLGVVNEQYF
TRBJ2-2	TRBV12-3/TRBV12-4	CASSYAWSTGELFF
TRBJ1-5	TRBV28	CASSLIDQPQHF
TRBJ2-5	TRBV4-1	CASSRRNRGLSETQYF
TRBJ1-1	TRBV5-6	CASSWTIMNTEAFF
TRBJ2-2	TRBV12-3/TRBV12-4	CASSFRPRELFF
TRBJ1-2	TRBV7-9	CASSPPVNYGYTF
TRBJ2-3	TRBV20-1	CSARAAGGTDTQYF
TRBJ1-3	TRBV20-1	CSARDPMSGGNTIYF
TRBJ2-1	TRBV15	CDTSSQGRNEQFF
TRBJ1-2	TRBV20-1	CSARDALGDREVAYTF
TRBJ2-7	TRBV27	CASSYPGQGGGEQYF
TRBJ2-5	TRBV11-2	CASSEDGEETQYF